The clone carrying this T cell receptor beta chain was counted between two and nine times. The antigen is not known. This sample is part of a study of T cells after yellow fever vaccination. Study-wide points: Post-booster samples contained most primary-vaccination clones (more than 95% CD4, roughly 88% CD8).

MiXCR, run by TCRdb on the 5' RACE reads, gives a single entry per CDR3 protein. Of some 300,000 distinct CDR3 sequences in the sample, around 3.9% were seen once. The CDR3 spans 13 residues. Trimming left V 7 bases short and J 10 bases short, with 17 bases between. The germline CDR1 and CDR2 sequences are SQVTM and ANQGSEA. Here the sequenced sample was PBMCs, taken on the day of the yellow fever booster vaccination. The chain is built from TRBV29-1 and TRBJ1-6, with TRBD1 as a possible D gene (5 bases). The clonotype comes from a man younger than 35 who received the YFV17D yellow fever vaccine. CDR3 DNA: TGCAGCGCCCGTTCAGGCCAGGGATCACCCCTCCACTTT. Its protein product is CSARSGQGSPLHF.